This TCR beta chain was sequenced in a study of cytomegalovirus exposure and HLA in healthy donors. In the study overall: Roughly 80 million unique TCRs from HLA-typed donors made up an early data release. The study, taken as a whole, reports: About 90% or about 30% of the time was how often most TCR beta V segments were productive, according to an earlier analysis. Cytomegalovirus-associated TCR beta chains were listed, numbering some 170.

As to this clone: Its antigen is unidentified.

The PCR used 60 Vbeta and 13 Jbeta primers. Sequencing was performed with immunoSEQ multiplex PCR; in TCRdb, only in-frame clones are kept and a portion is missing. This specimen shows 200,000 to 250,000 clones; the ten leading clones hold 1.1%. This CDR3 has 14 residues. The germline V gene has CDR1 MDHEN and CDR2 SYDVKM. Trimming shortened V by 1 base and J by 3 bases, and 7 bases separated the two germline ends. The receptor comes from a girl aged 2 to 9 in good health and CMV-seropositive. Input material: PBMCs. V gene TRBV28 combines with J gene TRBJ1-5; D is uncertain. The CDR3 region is CASSLLENNQPQHF. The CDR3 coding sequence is TGTGCCAGCAGTTTATTGGAGAACAATCAGCCCCAGCATTTT. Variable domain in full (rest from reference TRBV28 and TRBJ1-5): DVKVTQSSRYLVKRTGEKVFLECVQDMDHENMFWYRQDPGLGLRLIYFSYDVKMKEKGDIPEGYSVSREKKERFSLILESASTNQTSMYLCASSLLENNQPQHFGDGTRLSIL.